This section outlines one T cell receptor beta chain sequence together with its context. The entry originates in a study of blood T cell repertoires in COVID-19. Turning to the study itself: T cells, B-cell-depleted T cells, or PBMCs supplied cDNA or gDNA.

In the original workflow: Reference gene primers were amplified, and this amplification served to estimate nucleated cell counts. This table comes from immunoSEQ multiplex PCR, and its TCRdb copy is limited to in-frame clones, with some not included. V and J calls and clone size are copied from that table; D and trimming were computed from the DNA. This sample has some 300,000 clones; around 89% occur once, and the top ten carry approximately 7.2%. The source is a woman aged 25 to 39 who had recovered from COVID-19. The sample consisted of peripheral blood.

As DNA, the CDR3 is TGTGCCTGGAGTGTGGTCGGAGGGGGCAATGAGCTGTTTTTT. This codes for CAWSVVGGGNELFF. The genes are TRBV30 and TRBJ2-2; maybe TRBD1 (7 bases). V was shortened by 0 bases and J by 11 bases, with 16 bases between the two germline ends. Germline V gene data show CDR1 as GTSNPN and CDR2 as SVGIG (reference sequence). The CDR3 has 14 residues.